This paragraph reports one TCR beta chain. This may arise from a read error, as a much more abundant clone is one base away. TCRdb reanalysed the PCR reads using MiXCR and keeps one entry per CDR3 protein. The table has around 320,000 distinct CDR3 sequences, over 20% seen once; the top ten hold roughly 0.7%. This entry is derived from a study of molecular identifiers for immune sequencing clone quantification. This CDR3 has 16 amino acids. Trimming took 8 bases from V and 7 from J, leaving 28 bases between them. The chain carries TRBV5-3 and TRBJ2-7; maybe TRBD2 (6 bases). TRBV5-3 is labeled an ORF, and its function is uncertain. The sequencing sample was made of naive CD8+ T cells from blood, with Jurkat cell RNA spiked in. Subset indicated: FACS-sorted CD8+CD4-CCR7+CD45RA+ naive T cells. This TCR was sampled from a human donor in good health. Some libraries in this study had Jurkat cell RNA spiked in. The CDR3 nucleotides are TGTGCCAGCAGCCCGGGGACTTGCGGGAAATTTGGGGAGCAGTACTTC. Translating it yields CASSPGTCGKFGEQYF.